This TCR beta chain originates from a study of resident and recirculating memory T cells in vitiligo. Broader study findings: Vitiligo lesions lacked a unique dominant clone, and clonality varied.

Produced via immunoSEQ multiplex PCR; TCRdb's table is partial and in-frame only. The sample includes tens of thousands of clones, around 90% of them seen just once. About this clone: Antigen: not known.

The CDR3 sequence is 16 residues long. The germline V gene encodes CDR1 MDHEN and CDR2 SYDVKM. J gave up 2 bases and V 6 bases, and 4 bases lay outside the gene matches. This receptor was obtained from a male donor with vitiligo. The chain combines TRBV28 with TRBJ2-7; TRBD2 aligns across 16 bases. The material sequenced was blood. The CDR3 DNA is TGTGCCAGCAGCCCGGGACTAGCGGGGGGGACCTACGAGCAGTACTTC. Protein: CASSPGLAGGTYEQYF.